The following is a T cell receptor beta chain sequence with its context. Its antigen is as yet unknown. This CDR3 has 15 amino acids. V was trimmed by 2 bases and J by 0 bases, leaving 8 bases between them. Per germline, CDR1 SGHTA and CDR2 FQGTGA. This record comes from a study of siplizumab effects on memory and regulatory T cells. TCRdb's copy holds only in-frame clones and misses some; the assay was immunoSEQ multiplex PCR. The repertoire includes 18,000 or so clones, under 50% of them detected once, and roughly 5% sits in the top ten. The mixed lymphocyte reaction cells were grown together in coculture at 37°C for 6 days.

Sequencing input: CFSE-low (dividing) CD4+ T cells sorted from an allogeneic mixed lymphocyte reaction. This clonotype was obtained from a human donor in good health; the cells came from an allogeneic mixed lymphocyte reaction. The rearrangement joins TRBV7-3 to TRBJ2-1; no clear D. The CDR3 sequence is CASSLGPASYNEQFF. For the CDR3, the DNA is TGTGCCAGCAGCTTAGGGCCTGCCTCCTACAATGAGCAGTTCTTC.